The rows below give T cell receptor beta chains drawn from one sample of a study of control samples from healthy donors and cancer patients. Assay used: immunoSEQ multiplex PCR; TCRdb lists only in-frame clones, some missing. The sample contains 200,000 to 250,000 clones, over 90% of which appear only once. Specimen: blood. These receptors all come from a man between 45 and 60 years old in good health. The conserved cysteine and the conserved F or W are not part of the CDR3 here. Each record gives: CDR3 protein, J gene, clone size, V gene. Size is omitted from some rows. Given values are once, few, many or a class for expanded clones.

ASSQAGVTGELF TRBJ2-2 - TRBV7-2
ASSASGSEAF TRBJ1-1 - TRBV9
ASSFGLKGGETQY TRBJ2-5 - TRBV5-1
ASSRGQENYGYT TRBJ1-2 - TRBV5-1
ASSPGRRVF TRBJ1-4 - TRBV28
ASSQVFSTDTQY TRBJ2-3 - TRBV4-1
ASSARMGGGHYGYT TRBJ1-2 - TRBV19
ASSLESGAYEQY TRBJ2-7 - TRBV7-2
ASSYLRNTEAF TRBJ1-1 - TRBV6-2/TRBV6-3
ATSDRSTGNQPQH TRBJ1-5 - TRBV24-1
ASFLRTGGTGANVLT TRBJ2-6 - TRBV5-1
ASSFLAGEETQY TRBJ2-5 - TRBV5-1
ASSLGQGGYT TRBJ1-2 - TRBV7-9
ASSYSTGHPALNTGELF TRBJ2-2 - TRBV6-2/TRBV6-3
ASTGTAQETQY TRBJ2-5 - TRBV2
ASSLAGQVAAEAF TRBJ1-1 - TRBV5-1
ASSLAGQRGTGELF TRBJ2-2 - TRBV5-1
AWSPGARNQPQH TRBJ1-5 - TRBV30
ASSPGQGNSPLH TRBJ1-6 - TRBV5-1
ASSPILGYGYT TRBJ1-2 - TRBV7-8
ASSSAGAGNQPQH TRBJ1-5 - TRBV28
ASSYSPSGKSPLH TRBJ1-6 once TRBV6-5
ASSRKVAGGRDTQY TRBJ2-3 - TRBV2
ASSPHRGEGETQY TRBJ2-5 - TRBV3-1/TRBV3-2
ASLKEIYGQTQY TRBJ2-5 - TRBV2
ASSPLRGRGREGNTIY TRBJ1-3 - TRBV27
ASSPGQRGAQETQY TRBJ2-5 - TRBV3-1/TRBV3-2
ASSPARVGATGNTIY TRBJ1-3 - TRBV18
ASSLAKGAGDTQY TRBJ2-3 - TRBV5-4
ASRAGGAVAF TRBJ1-1 - TRBV9
ARDLTNTGGYEQY TRBJ2-7 - TRBV3-1/TRBV3-2
ASSLAGGSDQPQH TRBJ1-5 - TRBV5-1
ATSRGGTDTQY TRBJ2-3 - TRBV15
ASSLGISSDTQY TRBJ2-3 - TRBV11-2
SLEPGLAFGEQF TRBJ2-1 - TRBV29-1
ASEQGAVTAGYT TRBJ1-2 - TRBV2
ASSQDRTGINAYEQY TRBJ2-7 - TRBV4-3
ASSLGLPARGNTIY TRBJ1-3 - TRBV28
ASSLAGLAWTGELF TRBJ2-2 once TRBV11-2
ASSSLDRKPSYT TRBJ1-2 - TRBV19
ATSDPRGQGREQPQH TRBJ1-5 once TRBV24-1
ARTRTGSGSGANVLT TRBJ2-6 - TRBV7-8
ASSLRGSSYNEQF TRBJ2-1 - TRBV28
ASSRTSGEAF TRBJ1-1 - TRBV6-5
ASSLAAREYNEQF TRBJ2-1 - TRBV5-1
ASSMSLTEAF TRBJ1-1 - TRBV19
ASNRAGETQY TRBJ2-5 once TRBV6-5
ASSLAKGFYEQY TRBJ2-7 once TRBV7-9
ASSRGISAVNQPQH TRBJ1-5 - TRBV28
ASRPLDTYYGYT TRBJ1-2 - TRBV28
ASSGVGTGRTEAF TRBJ1-1 - TRBV5-1
SVEENTQY TRBJ2-3 - TRBV29-1
ASSQGSVSLELQH TRBJ1-5 - TRBV4-1
ASSQDRGYEQY TRBJ2-7 - TRBV4-1
ASSPLSGPYEKLF TRBJ1-4 - TRBV7-9
ASSQAILSGWELF TRBJ2-2 once TRBV3-1/TRBV3-2
ASSLSLDRAYEQY TRBJ2-7 - TRBV27